The clone carrying this TCR beta chain has a single count. The target antigen is unknown. These data originate in a study of T cells in tumors after PD-1 blockade. Template: tumor biopsy or peripheral blood genomic DNA, roughly 616-6,500 ng per sample. Sequenced by immunoSEQ multiplex PCR; TCRdb stores in-frame clones only, minus some. The repertoire holds about 21,000 clones, roughly 80% seen once, with 25% in the top ten. Germline V lookup: CDR1 MDHEN, CDR2 SYDVKM. Trimming removed 1 base at V and 2 bases at J, with 2 bases between. CDR3 length: 13 residues. Study-level points and caveats: Blood contained approximately 40% of the tumor's TCR clonotypes.

The starting material was PBMCs, obtained after anti-PD-1 therapy. This receptor was obtained from a human donor with advanced basal cell or squamous cell carcinoma (not recorded which). This rearrangement joins TRBV28 to TRBJ1-4; no firm D call. CDR3 in DNA: TGTGCCAGCAGTTTATTGACTAATGAAAAACTGTTTTTT. Residues: CASSLLTNEKLFF.